These 14 T cell receptor beta chains came from one sample sequenced in a study of metastatic and nonmetastatic thyroid tumors. Via MiXCR, TCRdb re-called the PCR reads. The sample includes approximately 35,000 clones, 14% to 15% of them seen just once. Patients underwent thyroid surgery, and none had received any treatment before it. The sequenced sample was blood. These receptors came from a male donor with papillary thyroid cancer or a benign thyroid nodule (not recorded which). Some clones in this sample may be carry-over from other donors' samples.

This clone was seen repeatedly, ten times or more. The chain carries TRBV2 and TRBJ2-3, with no clear D. The CDR3 is made up of 12 amino acids. The germline V and J ends were trimmed by 8 bases and 4 bases, with 10 bases remaining between them. Germline CDR1 is SNHLY and CDR2 is FYNNEI. This CDR3 reads CASHLWPDTQYF. CDR3 bases: TGTGCCAGCCACCTCTGGCCAGATACGCAGTATTTT.

This clone has a count of ten or more. The V and J genes are TRBV7-9 and TRBJ2-7; possible D gene TRBD2, 5 bases. CDR3 length: 14 residues. V was shortened by 1 base and J by 7 bases, with 14 bases between the two germline ends. CDR1 and CDR2 from the germline V gene are SEHNR and FQNEAQ (reference sequence). CDR3 nucleotides: TGTGCCAGCAGCTTAGGAACAGACTACGTGGAGCAGTACTTC. The encoded protein is CASSLGTDYVEQYF.

This clone came up many times. The V and J genes are TRBV19 and TRBJ2-2; D unclear. The CDR3 spans 16 residues. Looked up from germline, CDR1 is LNHDA and CDR2 is SQIVND (reference sequence). V was pared by 0 bases and J by 5 bases, with 13 bases between. The CDR3 reads CASSIESYLKTGELFF. CDR3 sequence (DNA): TGTGCCAGTAGTATAGAGTCCTACCTGAAAACCGGGGAGCTGTTTTTT.

In its sample, this clone was seen many times. V and J are TRBV7-2 and TRBJ2-7; no clear D. Trimming removed 2 bases at V and 0 bases at J, with 8 bases between. This CDR3 comprises 14 residues. Per germline, CDR1 SGHTA and CDR2 FQGNSA. The CDR3 protein is CASSLRLYSYEQYF. The CDR3 DNA sequence: TGTGCCAGCAGCTTACGGCTGTACTCCTACGAGCAGTACTTC.

This clone has a count of ten or more. The genes are TRBV20-1 and TRBJ2-7, with D perhaps matching TRBD1 or TRBD2 (5 bases each). CDR3 size: 15 residues. CDR1 and CDR2 (germline): DFQATT, SNEGSKA (reference sequence). The V end was cut by 2 bases, the J end by 0 bases, with 14 bases between. The CDR3 sequence: CSARRGQLSSYEQYF. The CDR3 DNA is TGCAGTGCTAGACGGGGCCAATTAAGCTCCTACGAGCAGTACTTC.

Details on this clone: A read error may be the cause here, since a much bigger clone is one base away. The gene calls are TRBV5-4 and TRBJ1-1; D may be TRBD1 (5 bases). The CDR3 totals 16 residues. Germline-derived CDR1 and CDR2 are SGHNT and YYREEE (reference sequence). V lost 0 bases to trimming and J lost 5 bases, with 17 bases between them. CDR3 DNA: TGTGCCAGCAGCTTGGGTGGACATGGGTTAAAAACTGAAGCTTTCTTT. The encoded protein is CASSLGGHGLKTEAFF.

This clone was counted ten times or more. The chain is built from TRBV7-6 and TRBJ2-5; 12 positions agree with TRBD2. V gave up 1 base and J gave up 3 bases; unmatched junction bases: 3. The CDR3 contains 16 residues. CDR1 is SGHVS, CDR2 FNYEAQ, per germline. CDR3 nucleotide sequence: TGTGCCAGCAGCTTAGGTTGGACTAGCGGGAAAGAGACCCAGTACTTC. It specifies CASSLGWTSGKETQYF.

In regard to this clone: Given a much more abundant clone one base away, this may be a read error. The same CDR3 arises from other DNA sequences in this sample as well. This chain links TRBV5-4 with TRBJ2-4, with D possibly being TRBD2 (5 bases). CDR3 length: 15 residues. V shed 5 bases and J shed 0 bases, with 12 bases lying between them. CDR1 is SGHNT, CDR2 YYREEE, per germline (reference sequence). The CDR3, as DNA: TGTGCCAGCAGTCCAGGAGGCCAAGCCAAAAACATTCAGTACTTC. Its translation: CASSPGGQAKNIQYF.

V and J are TRBV30 and TRBJ2-5; maybe TRBD1 (5 bases). The CDR3 covers 11 residues. Per germline, CDR1 GTSNPN and CDR2 SVGIG (reference sequence). V was pared by 3 bases and J by 5 bases, with 7 bases between. In DNA, the CDR3 is TGTGCCTGGAGCTCAGGGGAGACCCAGTACTTC. Encoded protein: CAWSSGETQYF.

This clone came up many times. The rearrangement joins TRBV6-1 to TRBJ2-7, with D tentatively TRBD2 (5 bases). The germline V and J ends were trimmed by 6 bases and 0 bases, with 15 bases remaining between them. This CDR3 is 15 amino acids long. Germline-derived CDR1 and CDR2 are MNHNS and SASEGT. CDR3 bases: TGTGCCAGCAGCTCCCGCGGGCCTCGCTCCTACGAGCAGTACTTC. Its translation: CASSSRGPRSYEQYF.

This clone was detected ten times or more. The chain carries TRBV20-1 and TRBJ2-3; D is unclear. The CDR3 sequence is 12 residues long. Germline V CDR1 and CDR2: DFQATT, SNEGSKA (reference sequence). V lost 3 bases and J 5 bases, leaving 9 bases between the germline ends. CDR3 coding DNA: TGCAGTGCTAGCCCGCCCGGAGATACGCAGTATTTT. Amino acids: CSASPPGDTQYF.

This chain links TRBV3-1 with TRBJ2-2, with 8 nucleotides matching TRBD1. V trimming: 1 base; J trimming: 4 bases; junction bases outside the gene matches: 8. CDR1 and CDR2 from the germline V gene are LGHDT and YNNKEL (reference sequence). This CDR3 is 17 amino acids long. The DNA of the CDR3 is TGTGCCAGCAGCCAAGCTTCACGGACAGGGCGCACCGGGGAGCTGTTTTTT. It codes for CASSQASRTGRTGELFF.

This sequence joins TRBV5-4 and TRBJ1-3, with no clear D. Trimming pared 6 bases from V and 0 bases from J, leaving 10 bases between. CDR3 length: 14 amino acids. Looked up from germline, CDR1 is SGHNT and CDR2 is YYREEE (reference sequence). CDR3 region: CASNFPSSGNTIYF. The CDR3 DNA follows: TGTGCCAGCAACTTCCCCAGCTCTGGAAACACCATATATTTT.

This clone was counted at least ten times. The chain uses TRBV7-6 and TRBJ2-2, with D possibly matching TRBD1 (5 bases). Trimming left V 5 bases short and J 3 bases short, with 10 bases between. The CDR3 is 14 residues long. The germline V gene has CDR1 SGHVS and CDR2 FNYEAQ. The CDR3 loop reads CASSPGIHTGELFF. CDR3 sequence (DNA): TGTGCCAGCAGCCCAGGGATACACACCGGGGAGCTGTTTTTT.